This T cell receptor beta chain was sequenced during a study of control samples from healthy donors and cancer patients. J lost 2 bases, V lost 0 bases, and 6 bases had no gene match. This CDR3 contains 17 residues. Germline V gene data show CDR1 as LGHNA and CDR2 as YSLEER. Assay: immunoSEQ multiplex PCR; the TCRdb copy retains only in-frame clones and omits some. The table has about 15,000 clones, 60% to 80% seen once. What was sequenced was formalin-fixed, paraffin-embedded tissue. The chain carries TRBV4-3 and TRBJ2-3; TRBD2 matches 9 bases. The clonotype was recovered from a female donor with lung cancer. CDR3 loop: CASSQDQAGGLTDTQYF. DNA for the CDR3: TGCGCCAGCAGCCAAGATCAAGCGGGGGGCCTCACAGATACGCAGTATTTT.